Listed here are 13 T cell receptor beta chains from one sample, sequenced in a study of patients and donors after allogeneic stem cell transplantation. One entry per CDR3 protein, called by TCRdb with MiXCR from the RT-PCR reads. The sample has hundreds of thousands of distinct CDR3 sequences, more than 15% seen once; the top ten hold about 7%. Sequenced: blood, either unsorted or a sorted T cell fraction (not recorded which). These receptors were obtained from a human donor who was either an allogeneic HSCT recipient or a stem cell or donor lymphocyte infusion donor (not recorded which). It is not recorded whose cells these are; they may come from a transplant donor.

This clonotype was detected a few times. The chain has TRBV2 and TRBJ2-5; weak D call: TRBD2 (5 bases). Trimming pared 11 bases from V and 5 bases from J, leaving 21 bases between. Germline CDR1 is SNHLY and CDR2 is FYNNEI. The CDR3 is 14 residues long. CDR3 protein: CAGLKEALGETQYF. As DNA, the CDR3 is TGTGCCGGCCTCAAGGAGGCTTTGGGGGAGACCCAGTACTTC.

Only a few counts were recorded for this clonotype. The V gene is TRBV2, the J gene TRBJ2-7; the D gene is possibly TRBD1 (5 bases). Per the germline V gene, CDR1 is SNHLY and CDR2 is FYNNEI. The V gene lost 2 bases and the J gene lost 4 bases, with 15 bases spanning the gap. CDR3 length: 15 amino acids. The chain's CDR3 is CASSELPRVGYEQYF. CDR3 DNA: TGTGCCAGCAGTGAACTTCCCAGGGTAGGATACGAGCAGTACTTC.

The sample holds a few counts of this clonotype. The genes are TRBV25-1 and TRBJ2-5, with TRBD2 as a possible D gene (5 bases). In germline, CDR1 is MGHDK, CDR2 SYGVNS. The CDR3 is 17 amino acids. V lost 2 bases and J 2 bases, leaving 18 bases between the germline ends. The CDR3 protein is CASSERYGNQGQETQYF. CDR3 nucleotides: TGTGCCAGCAGTGAACGGTACGGGAACCAAGGGCAAGAGACCCAGTACTTC.

The chain recombines TRBV2 with TRBJ1-2; 8 positions agree with TRBD1. The germline CDR1 and CDR2 sequences are SNHLY and FYNNEI. CDR3 length: 14 residues. V lost 6 bases, J lost 6 bases, and 9 bases stayed unmatched. The CDR3 coding sequence is TGTGCCAGCAGGGCCGGGACAGGCGATAATGGCTACACCTTC. This gives the protein CASRAGTGDNGYTF.

In this sample, this clonotype turned up a few times. The chain combines TRBV5-1 with TRBJ2-1; D remains unclear. CDR1 is SGHRS, CDR2 YFSETQ, per germline. V was clipped by 4 bases and J by 0 bases, with 11 bases between them. This CDR3 spans 15 amino acids. CDR3 region: CASSHHLSSYNEQFF. In DNA form, the CDR3 reads TGCGCCAGCAGCCACCACTTGAGCTCCTACAATGAGCAGTTCTTC.

The chain's CDR3 is CAWSPGANVLTF. The CDR3 nucleotides read TGTGCCTGGAGCCCTGGGGCCAACGTCCTGACTTTC. The chain uses TRBV30 and TRBJ2-6; no clear D gene. Germline V gives CDR1 GTSNPN, CDR2 SVGIG (reference sequence). V was clipped by 3 bases and J by 2 bases, with 2 bases between them. This CDR3 is built from 12 residues.

This clonotype has a count of ten or more. V is TRBV12-3 or TRBV12-4 and J is TRBJ2-3; 9 bases match TRBD2. With 6 bases clipped from V and 3 bases from J, the junction kept 4 bases outside the gene matches. The CDR3 is 14 amino acids. In nucleotides, the CDR3 is TGTGCCAGCAGGACGGGACTAGCAACAGATACGCAGTATTTT. It specifies CASRTGLATDTQYF.

The gene calls are TRBV28 and TRBJ2-3; no clear D. V lost 4 bases and J 4 bases, leaving 9 bases between the germline ends. The germline gives CDR1 MDHEN, CDR2 SYDVKM. The CDR3 runs 13 residues. Written as DNA, the CDR3 is TGTGCCAGCAGTTCCATTATCCCAGATACGCAGTATTTT. Translated, it gives CASSSIIPDTQYF. Looking up the rest from reference TRBV28 and TRBJ2-3 gives the full variable domain: DVKVTQSSRYLVKRTGEKVFLECVQDMDHENMFWYRQDPGLGLRLIYFSYDVKMKEKGDIPEGYSVSREKKERFSLILESASTNQTSMYLCASSSIIPDTQYFGPGTRLTVL.

This clonotype came up many times. The chain carries TRBV12-3 or TRBV12-4 and TRBJ2-6; D remains ambiguous. V shed 2 bases and J shed 0 bases, with 5 bases lying between them. The CDR3 has 15 residues. In nucleotides, the CDR3 is TGTGCCAGCAGTTTAACAATCTCTGGGGCCAACGTCCTGACTTTC. Encoded protein: CASSLTISGANVLTF.

This clonotype was counted at least ten times. The chain couples TRBV7-9 to TRBJ1-2; D is uncertain. The V gene lost 5 bases and the J gene lost 5 bases, with 6 bases spanning the gap. The length of the CDR3 is 11 residues. The germline gives CDR1 SEHNR, CDR2 FQNEAQ (reference sequence). Here the CDR3 reads CASSQRYGYTF. DNA of the CDR3: TGTGCCAGCAGCCAACGTTATGGCTACACCTTC.

This clonotype was recorded at least ten times. This sequence joins TRBV7-6 and TRBJ1-1; D ambiguous. V lost 0 bases, J lost 5 bases, and 7 bases lay in between. This CDR3 is 13 amino acids long. CDR1 and CDR2 from the germline V gene are SGHVS and FNYEAQ. CDR3: CASSLAKGTEAFF. CDR3 coding DNA: TGTGCCAGCAGCTTAGCTAAGGGAACTGAAGCTTTCTTT.

V usage is TRBV24-1 and J usage is TRBJ2-3; 11 nucleotides match TRBD1. This CDR3 comprises 17 residues. Germline values: CDR1 KGHDR, CDR2 SFDVKD. The junction had 7 bases not matched to a gene; V was cut back by 4 bases and J by 2 bases. In nucleotides, the CDR3 is TGTGCCACCAGTGAGTCGGACAGGGGGCGAACCACAGATACGCAGTATTTT. Encoded protein: CATSESDRGRTTDTQYF.

CDR3 in DNA: TGTGCCAGCAGAAAGGCGACCTACGAGCAGTACTTC. Amino acid sequence: CASRKATYEQYF. The chain combines TRBV7-8 with TRBJ2-7; the D is unclear. The germline V gene has CDR1 SGHVS and CDR2 FQNEAQ. The CDR3 spans 12 residues. V lost 6 bases, J lost 2 bases, and 8 bases lay in between.